The 27 T cell receptor beta chains below come from one sample, sequenced in a study of cytomegalovirus exposure and HLA in healthy donors. The primer mix had 60 Vbeta and 13 Jbeta primers. Only in-frame clones appear in the TCRdb table, and some are missing; sequencing was by immunoSEQ multiplex PCR. The sample has around 260,000 clones; 80% are singletons. The specimen sequenced was PBMCs. The origin of the receptors is a girl aged 2 to 10 in good health and CMV-seronegative.

V gene TRBV7-2 combines with J gene TRBJ1-5, with D perhaps TRBD1 (5 bases). With 5 bases removed from V and 4 bases from J, the gap between germline ends came to 12 bases. This CDR3 region has 14 residues. Germline V gives CDR1 SGHTA, CDR2 FQGNSA. CDR3 bases: TGTGCCAGCAGCCCGGGGAGGGGAAATCAGCCCCAGCATTTT. As protein: CASSPGRGNQPQHF.

The chain has TRBV19 and TRBJ1-1; D ambiguous. The CDR3 totals 13 residues. Germline loops: CDR1 LNHDA, CDR2 SQIVND (reference sequence). Trimming took off 2 bases at V and 3 bases at J, with 7 bases between the two ends. The CDR3 spells CASSIIGDTEAFF. CDR3 nucleotides: TGTGCCAGTAGTATAATCGGGGACACTGAAGCTTTCTTT.

The rearrangement uses TRBV5-1 and TRBJ2-5, with D tentatively TRBD2 (6 bases). The germline CDR1 and CDR2 sequences are SGHRS and YFSETQ. The CDR3 is 13 residues long. V was pared by 4 bases and J by 1 base, with 8 bases between. The CDR3 DNA is TGCGCCAGCAGCACGGGGGTCCAAGAGACCCAGTACTTC. This translates into CASSTGVQETQYF.

This clone was counted only a few times. This chain uses TRBV9 with TRBJ1-2; 7 bases are shared with TRBD1. This CDR3 spans 15 amino acids. Germline assignment: CDR1 SGDLS and CDR2 YYNGEE. V dropped 0 bases and J dropped 4; count of bases not matched to a gene: 6. CDR3 residues: CASSVGDSVLYGYTF. CDR3 coding DNA: TGTGCCAGCAGCGTAGGGGACAGCGTTCTCTATGGCTACACCTTC.

The chain recombines TRBV6-6 with TRBJ1-2, with D perhaps matching TRBD1 (6 bases). Trimming removed 2 bases from V and 6 bases from J, with 16 bases in between. CDR3 length: 15 residues. Germline CDR1 and CDR2: MNHNY and SVGAGI (reference sequence). In DNA form, the CDR3 reads TGTGCCAGCAGTTACCTGATGTCAGGGGCAGATGGCTACACCTTC. Amino acid sequence: CASSYLMSGADGYTF.

This clone showed up just a few times. The chain recombines TRBV18 with TRBJ2-7; 10 bases match TRBD1. Germline lookup yields CDR1 KGHSH and CDR2 LQKENI. The CDR3 extends over 15 amino acids. The junction had 5 bases not matched to a gene; V was cut back by 3 bases and J by 3 bases. Written as DNA, the CDR3 is TGTGCCAGCTCACCGGATCGGACAGGGGGCTACGAGCAGTACTTC. Amino acid sequence: CASSPDRTGGYEQYF.

The rearrangement joins TRBV6-1 to TRBJ2-7; D possibly corresponds to TRBD2 (5 bases). The V end was cut by 4 bases, the J end by 9 bases, with 10 bases between. The CDR3 is 11 residues long. CDR1 and CDR2 from the germline V gene are MNHNS and SASEGT. The CDR3 is CASSGLDLQYF. CDR3 bases: TGTGCCAGCAGTGGGCTGGACTTGCAGTACTTC.

The J gene is TRBJ1-4, the V gene TRBV7-9; 10 bases line up with TRBD1. V shed 6 bases, J shed 7 bases, and the junction held 5 bases outside the gene matches. Germline assignment: CDR1 SEHNR and CDR2 FQNEAQ (reference sequence). This CDR3 comprises 14 residues. The CDR3 nucleotides are TGTGCCAGCAGGACAGGGGGCGCGGGTGAAAAACTGTTTTTT. Translation gives CASRTGGAGEKLFF.

This chain connects TRBV29-1 to TRBJ2-1; a weak D match, TRBD1 (6 bases). The CDR3 runs to 12 residues. V dropped 5 bases and J dropped 9 bases, with 14 bases sitting between them. Germline V gives CDR1 SQVTM, CDR2 ANQGSEA. The CDR3 sequence is CSVSQGLSEQFF. The CDR3 DNA is TGCAGCGTTTCACAGGGCTTAAGTGAGCAGTTCTTC.

The chain carries TRBV5-1 and TRBJ1-1, with unresolved D. Germline lookup yields CDR1 SGHRS and CDR2 YFSETQ. The germline V and J ends were trimmed by 4 bases and 4 bases, with 11 bases remaining between them. The CDR3 contains 13 residues. The CDR3, as DNA: TGCGCCAGCAGCGCGAGGTCGGTCACTGAAGCTTTCTTT. Its translation: CASSARSVTEAFF.

This clone is a singleton in its sample. The chain combines TRBV6-1 with TRBJ2-2; D is perhaps TRBD2 (5 bases). The length of the CDR3 is 14 residues. V was pared by 11 bases and J by 3 bases, with 16 bases between. In germline, CDR1 is MNHNS, CDR2 SASEGT. This CDR3 is CACPRSGYTGELFF. The CDR3 region has the DNA TGTGCCTGTCCCCGGAGCGGTTACACCGGGGAGCTGTTTTTT.

This chain connects TRBV5-6 to TRBJ1-2; D gene ambiguous. CDR1 SGHDT and CDR2 YYEEEE come from the germline V gene. V was cut by 4 bases and J by 8 bases, with 18 bases left in between. This CDR3 comprises 14 residues. As DNA, the CDR3 is TGTGCCAGCAGCGACGCGGGGTGGATGGTGGGCTACACCTTC. It codes for CASSDAGWMVGYTF.

This chain joins TRBV5-4 and TRBJ1-1; 10 bases fit TRBD1. J gave up 4 bases and V 3 bases, and 0 bases lay outside the gene matches. There are 13 residues in the CDR3. The germline V gene encodes CDR1 SGHNT and CDR2 YYREEE (reference sequence). The CDR3 is CASSWDRGTEAFF. DNA of the CDR3: TGTGCCAGCAGCTGGGACAGGGGCACTGAAGCTTTCTTT.

J is TRBJ2-7 and V is TRBV10-3; D perhaps matches TRBD1 (5 bases). Germline values: CDR1 ENHRY, CDR2 SYGVKD. The CDR3 consists of 14 residues. V was trimmed by 5 bases and J by 2 bases, leaving 13 bases between them. In nucleotides, the CDR3 is TGTGCCATCAGTTCCTGGGGCGTCCCCTACGAGCAGTACTTC. Protein sequence: CAISSWGVPYEQYF.

The gene calls are TRBV27 and TRBJ2-7, with D possibly TRBD1 on 5 matching bases. The V gene lost 3 bases and the J gene lost 2 bases, with 11 bases spanning the gap. Germline V gives CDR1 MNHEY, CDR2 SMNVEV (reference sequence). The CDR3 has 14 residues. CDR3 in DNA: TGTGCCAGCAGTTTTAAAGGCAGGGCCTACGAGCAGTACTTC. This sequence encodes CASSFKGRAYEQYF.

Only a few counts were recorded for this clone. V usage is TRBV25-1 and J usage is TRBJ2-7, with 10 bases fitting TRBD1. V shed 5 bases and J 7 bases; nucleotides not matched to a gene: 14. Germline V gene sequence: CDR1 MGHDK, CDR2 SYGVNS. This CDR3 contains 16 residues. CDR3 amino acids: CASSLPGQGIRGEQYF. CDR3 DNA: TGTGCCAGCAGTCTACCGGGACAGGGGATTAGGGGGGAGCAGTACTTC.

The chain combines TRBV28 with TRBJ2-1; TRBD2 agrees at 13 bases. The CDR3 consists of 17 residues. V shed 4 bases and J 9 bases; nucleotides not matched to a gene: 12. The germline V gene encodes CDR1 MDHEN and CDR2 SYDVKM. This chain's CDR3 is CASSSLWTSGSFGEQFF. CDR3 coding DNA: TGTGCCAGCAGTTCTTTATGGACTAGCGGGAGCTTTGGTGAGCAGTTCTTC.

The chain employs TRBV4-1 and TRBJ1-3, with a weak D call TRBD1 (5 bases). With 4 bases removed from V and 0 bases from J, the gap between germline ends came to 10 bases. CDR3 size: 15 residues. Germline V gene data show CDR1 as MGHRA and CDR2 as YSYEKL. The CDR3 bases are TGCGCCAGCAGCCTAGGGACTAACTCTGGAAACACCATATATTTT. Residues: CASSLGTNSGNTIYF.

The chain has TRBV6-5 and TRBJ1-5, with 9 positions matching TRBD1. Looked up from germline, CDR1 is MNHEY and CDR2 is SVGAGI. The CDR3 has 14 residues. V lost 3 bases and J lost 7; bases outside the gene matches: 4. The DNA for the CDR3 is TGTGCCAGCAGTTATTCCGACAGGGGGCAGCCCCAGCATTTT. Its protein product is CASSYSDRGQPQHF.

V is TRBV9 and J is TRBJ2-3; 7 bases are a match to TRBD1. The CDR3 runs 14 residues. Germline V gene sequence: CDR1 SGDLS, CDR2 YYNGEE. Trimming cost V 5 bases and J 5 bases; bases outside gene matches: 8. The CDR3 is CASSATGSRDTQYF. The DNA of the CDR3 is TGTGCCAGCAGTGCGACAGGGTCTCGAGATACGCAGTATTTT. The entire variable domain, with the rest obtained from reference TRBV9 and TRBJ2-3, is as follows: DSGVTQTPKHLITATGQRVTLRCSPRSGDLSVYWYQQSLDQGLQFLIQYYNGEERAKGNILERFSAQQFPDLHSELNLSSLELGDSALYFCASSATGSRDTQYFGPGTRLTVL.

The rearrangement uses TRBV30 and TRBJ1-5; no definite D call. The CDR3 extends over 14 amino acids. V was trimmed by 0 bases and J by 5 bases, leaving 11 bases between them. The germline gives CDR1 GTSNPN, CDR2 SVGIG (reference sequence). CDR3 sequence reads: CAWSVRLGDQPQHF. The CDR3 nucleotides are TGTGCCTGGAGTGTACGCCTGGGAGATCAGCCCCAGCATTTT. Looking up the rest from reference TRBV30 and TRBJ1-5 gives the full variable domain: SQTIHQWPATLVQPVGSPLSLECTVEGTSNPNLYWYRQAAGRGLQLLFYSVGIGQISSEVPQNLSASRPQDRQFILSSKKLLLSDSGFYLCAWSVRLGDQPQHFGDGTRLSIL.

The chain is built from TRBV7-2 and TRBJ2-2; 9 nucleotides agree with TRBD2. CDR1 is SGHTA and CDR2 is FQGNSA in the germline V gene. The V and J ends lost 6 bases and 5 bases, in that order; junction bases with no gene match: 7. CDR3 length: 15 amino acids. The DNA for the CDR3 is TGTGCCAGCAGACCTGCGGGGGGGAGGACCGGGGAGCTGTTTTTT. Translating it yields CASRPAGGRTGELFF.

The rearrangement links TRBV5-1 to TRBJ1-2, with 7 bases aligning to TRBD1. From germline, CDR1 is SGHRS and CDR2 YFSETQ. J lost 2 bases, V lost 7 bases, and 5 bases had no gene match. This CDR3 contains 13 residues. For the CDR3, the DNA is TGCGCCAGCGGGCAGGACAGGAACTATGGCTACACCTTC. Translated: CASGQDRNYGYTF.

This clone has a handful of counts. The rearrangement uses TRBV5-4 and TRBJ2-7, with 12 bases lining up with TRBD2. CDR1 and CDR2 (germline): SGHNT, YYREEE (reference sequence). The trim removed 0 bases at V and 6 bases at J, leaving 4 bases unmatched. The CDR3 loop spans 15 amino acids. CDR3 loop: CASSLGLAGESEQYF. CDR3 in DNA: TGTGCCAGCAGCTTGGGACTAGCGGGAGAAAGCGAGCAGTACTTC.

The table lists this clone with a count of one. The chain carries TRBV27 and TRBJ1-2; weak D call: TRBD1 (6 bases). This CDR3 has 14 residues. V was trimmed by 4 bases and J by 6 bases, leaving 15 bases between them. Germline V gives CDR1 MNHEY, CDR2 SMNVEV (reference sequence). In nucleotides, the CDR3 is TGTGCCAGCAGTTCAAACAGGGAAGAAAATGGCTACACCTTC. Amino acid sequence: CASSSNREENGYTF.

The rearrangement uses TRBV27 and TRBJ2-1; a weak D match, TRBD2 (6 bases). Germline V gene sequence: CDR1 MNHEY, CDR2 SMNVEV (reference sequence). The CDR3 has 14 residues. V was shortened by 3 bases and J by 6 bases, with 12 bases between the two germline ends. CDR3 amino acids: CASSFKWEANEQFF. The CDR3 DNA follows: TGTGCCAGCAGTTTCAAGTGGGAGGCCAATGAGCAGTTCTTC.

In this sample, this clone turned up a few times. V gene TRBV5-1 combines with J gene TRBJ2-5; maybe TRBD1 (6 bases). The CDR3 is 13 residues long. Trimming stripped 4 bases from V and 3 bases from J, with 10 bases between. CDR1 SGHRS and CDR2 YFSETQ come from the germline V gene. CDR3 sequence reads: CASSLDSEETQYF. The CDR3 bases are TGCGCCAGCAGCCTGGACAGTGAAGAGACCCAGTACTTC.